Many counts were recorded for the clone carrying this T cell receptor beta chain. What it binds is not known. The V end lost 7 bases, the J end lost 2 bases, and 13 bases lay between the germline ends. The CDR3 totals 14 residues. CDR1 is SNHLY and CDR2 is FYNNEI in the germline V gene. The data derive from a study of breast tumors, draining lymph nodes, adjacent tissues. MiXCR was run by TCRdb on the multiplex PCR reads, yielding one entry per CDR3 protein. The sample lists 20,000 to 30,000 distinct CDR3 sequences, almost 70% occurring once. Overall study results and limits: Luminal-like breast cancer showed significantly higher tumor–nontumor repertoire similarity than basal-like.

Source material: tumor-adjacent breast tissue. The source is a female donor with breast cancer. Some clones in this sample may be carry-over from other donors' samples. The chain employs TRBV2 and TRBJ2-3; D not resolved. The CDR3 DNA reads TGTGCCAGCACCTGGAACAAAAACACAGATACGCAGTATTTT. Translation gives CASTWNKNTDTQYF.